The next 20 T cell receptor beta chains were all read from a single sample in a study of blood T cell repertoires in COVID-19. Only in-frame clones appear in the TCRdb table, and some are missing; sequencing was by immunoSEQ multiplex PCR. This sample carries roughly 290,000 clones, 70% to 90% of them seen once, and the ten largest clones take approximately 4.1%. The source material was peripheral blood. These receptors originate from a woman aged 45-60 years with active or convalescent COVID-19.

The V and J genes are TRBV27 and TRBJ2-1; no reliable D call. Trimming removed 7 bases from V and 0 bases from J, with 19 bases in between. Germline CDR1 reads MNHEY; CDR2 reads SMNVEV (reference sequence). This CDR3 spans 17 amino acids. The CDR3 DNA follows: TGTGCCAGCACTTCGTCAACCGGAGTGTTCTCCTACAATGAGCAGTTCTTC. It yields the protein CASTSSTGVFSYNEQFF.

CDR3 residues: CASSRQAVRTANTGELFF. CDR3 in DNA: TGCGCCAGCAGCCGGCAGGCTGTTCGGACAGCGAACACCGGGGAGCTGTTTTTT. The genes are TRBV5-1 and TRBJ2-2; the D gene is possibly TRBD1 (6 bases). V was shortened by 4 bases and J by 0 bases, with 19 bases between the two germline ends. Looked up from germline, CDR1 is SGHRS and CDR2 is YFSETQ. The CDR3 loop spans 18 amino acids.

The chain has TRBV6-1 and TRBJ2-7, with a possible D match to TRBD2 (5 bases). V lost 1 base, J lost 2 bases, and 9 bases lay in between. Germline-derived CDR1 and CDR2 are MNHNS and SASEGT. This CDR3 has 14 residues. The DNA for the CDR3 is TGTGCCAGCAGTGAAGGGGGAGCGACCTACGAGCAGTACTTC. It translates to CASSEGGATYEQYF.

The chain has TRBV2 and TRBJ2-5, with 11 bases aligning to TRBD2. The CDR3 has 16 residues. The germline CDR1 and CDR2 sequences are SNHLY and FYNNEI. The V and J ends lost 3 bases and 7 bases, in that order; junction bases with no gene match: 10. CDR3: CASSDPGLAGSGTQYF. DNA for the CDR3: TGTGCCAGCAGTGATCCCGGACTAGCGGGTTCAGGGACCCAGTACTTC.

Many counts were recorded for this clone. The CDR3, as DNA: TGTGCCAGCAGCATAGGACAGGGGGCGCAAGGCTACACCTTC. Translation gives CASSIGQGAQGYTF. The chain has TRBV5-6 and TRBJ1-2; 11 bases are a match to TRBD1. The germline V gene encodes CDR1 SGHDT and CDR2 YYEEEE. V shed 4 bases and J 8 bases; nucleotides not matched to a gene: 7. This CDR3 comprises 14 residues.

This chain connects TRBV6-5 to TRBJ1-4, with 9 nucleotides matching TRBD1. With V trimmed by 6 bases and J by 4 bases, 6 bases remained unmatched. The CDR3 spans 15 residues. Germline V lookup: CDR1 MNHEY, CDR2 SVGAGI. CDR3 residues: CASSTTGGVNEKLFF. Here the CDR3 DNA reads TGTGCCAGCAGCACGACAGGGGGGGTTAATGAAAAACTGTTTTTT.

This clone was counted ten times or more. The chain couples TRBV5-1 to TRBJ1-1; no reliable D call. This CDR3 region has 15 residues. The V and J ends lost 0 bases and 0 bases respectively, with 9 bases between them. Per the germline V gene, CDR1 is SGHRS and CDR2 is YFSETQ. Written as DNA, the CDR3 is TGCGCCAGCAGCTTGGCCGTCAGTCTGAACACTGAAGCTTTCTTT. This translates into CASSLAVSLNTEAFF. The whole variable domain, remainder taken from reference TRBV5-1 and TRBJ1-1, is KAGVTQTPRYLIKTRGQQVTLSCSPISGHRSVSWYQQTPGQGLQFLFEYFSETQRNKGNFPGRFSGRQFSNSRSEMNVSTLELGDSALYLCASSLAVSLNTEAFFGQGTRLTVV.

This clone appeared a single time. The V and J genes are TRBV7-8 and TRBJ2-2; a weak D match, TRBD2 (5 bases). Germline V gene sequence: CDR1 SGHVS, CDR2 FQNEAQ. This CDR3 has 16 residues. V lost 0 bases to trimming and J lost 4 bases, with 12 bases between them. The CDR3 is CASSLAAGVGTGELFF. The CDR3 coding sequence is TGTGCCAGCAGCTTAGCAGCCGGGGTGGGCACCGGGGAGCTGTTTTTT.

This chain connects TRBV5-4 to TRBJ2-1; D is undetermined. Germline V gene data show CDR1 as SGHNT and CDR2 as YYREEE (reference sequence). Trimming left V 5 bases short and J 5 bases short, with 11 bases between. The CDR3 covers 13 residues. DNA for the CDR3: TGTGCCAGCAGTTACACCCCCGACAATGAGCAGTTCTTC. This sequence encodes CASSYTPDNEQFF.

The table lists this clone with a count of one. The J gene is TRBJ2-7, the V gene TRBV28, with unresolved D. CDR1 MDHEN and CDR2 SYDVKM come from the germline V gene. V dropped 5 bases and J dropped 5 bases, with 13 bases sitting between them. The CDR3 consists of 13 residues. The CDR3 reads CASSALPWHEQYF. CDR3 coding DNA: TGTGCCAGCAGTGCCCTCCCCTGGCACGAGCAGTACTTC.

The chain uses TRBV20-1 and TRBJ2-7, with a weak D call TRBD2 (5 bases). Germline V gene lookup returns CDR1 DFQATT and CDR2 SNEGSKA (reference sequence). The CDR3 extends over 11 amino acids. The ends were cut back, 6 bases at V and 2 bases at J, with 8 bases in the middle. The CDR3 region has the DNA TGCAGTGCGCAGAGGGCCTACGAGCAGTACTTC. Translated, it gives CSAQRAYEQYF.

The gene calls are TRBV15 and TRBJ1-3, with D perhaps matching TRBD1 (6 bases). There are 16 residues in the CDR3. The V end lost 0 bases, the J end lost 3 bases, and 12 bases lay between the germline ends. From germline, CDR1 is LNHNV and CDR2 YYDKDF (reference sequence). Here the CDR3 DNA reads TGTGCCACCAGCAGAGATCGTGTCAGGGGTGGAAACACCATATATTTT. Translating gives CATSRDRVRGGNTIYF.

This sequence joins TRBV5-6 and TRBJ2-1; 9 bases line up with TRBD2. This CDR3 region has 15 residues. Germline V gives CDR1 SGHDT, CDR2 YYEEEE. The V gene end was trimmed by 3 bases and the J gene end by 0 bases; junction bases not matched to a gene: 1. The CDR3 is CASSYSGSSYNEQFF. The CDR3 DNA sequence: TGTGCCAGCAGCTATAGCGGGAGCTCCTACAATGAGCAGTTCTTC.

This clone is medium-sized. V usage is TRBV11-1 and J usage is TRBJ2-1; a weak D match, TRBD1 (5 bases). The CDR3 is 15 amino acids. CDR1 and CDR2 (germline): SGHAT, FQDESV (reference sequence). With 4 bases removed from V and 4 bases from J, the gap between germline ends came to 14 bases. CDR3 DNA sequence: TGTGCCAGCAGCTCCGCCGACAGCGCTTACAATGAGCAGTTCTTC. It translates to CASSSADSAYNEQFF.

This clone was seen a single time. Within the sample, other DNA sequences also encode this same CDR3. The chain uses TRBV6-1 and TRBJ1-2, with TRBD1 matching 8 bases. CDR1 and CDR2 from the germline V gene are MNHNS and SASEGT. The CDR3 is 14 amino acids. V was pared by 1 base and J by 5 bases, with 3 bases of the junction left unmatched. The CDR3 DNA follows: TGTGCCAGCAGTGAAGGGACAGGGAGATATGGCTACACCTTC. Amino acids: CASSEGTGRYGYTF.

The CDR3 DNA is TGCGCCAGCAGTCACTCGGACAAAAGGGGCTACACCTTC. Amino acids: CASSHSDKRGYTF. This chain connects TRBV23-1 to TRBJ1-2, with a possible D match to TRBD1 (5 bases). TRBV23-1 is an open reading frame whose function is uncertain. The V gene lost 3 bases and the J gene lost 8 bases, with 13 bases spanning the gap. The CDR3 extends over 13 amino acids.

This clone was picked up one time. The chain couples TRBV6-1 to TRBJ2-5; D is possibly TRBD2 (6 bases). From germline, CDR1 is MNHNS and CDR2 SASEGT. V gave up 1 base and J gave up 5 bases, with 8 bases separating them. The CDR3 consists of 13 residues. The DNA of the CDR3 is TGTGCCAGCAGTGAAGGCGGGACGGAGACCCAGTACTTC. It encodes CASSEGGTETQYF.

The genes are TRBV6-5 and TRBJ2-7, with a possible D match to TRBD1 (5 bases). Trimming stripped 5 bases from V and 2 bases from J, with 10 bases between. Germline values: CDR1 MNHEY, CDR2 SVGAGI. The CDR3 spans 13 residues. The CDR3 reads CASSNVRAYEQYF. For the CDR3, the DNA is TGTGCCAGCAGTAACGTCAGGGCCTACGAGCAGTACTTC.

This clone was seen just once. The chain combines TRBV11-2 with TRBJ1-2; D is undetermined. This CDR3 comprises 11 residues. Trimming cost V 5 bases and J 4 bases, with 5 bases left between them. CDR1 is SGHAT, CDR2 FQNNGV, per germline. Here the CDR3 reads CASSKLYGYTF. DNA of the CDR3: TGTGCCAGCAGCAAACTCTATGGCTACACCTTC.

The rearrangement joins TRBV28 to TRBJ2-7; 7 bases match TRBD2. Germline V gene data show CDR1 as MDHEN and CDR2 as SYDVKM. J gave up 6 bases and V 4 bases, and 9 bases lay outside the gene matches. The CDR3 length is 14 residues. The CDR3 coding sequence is TGTGCCAGCAGTTGGGGAGGGCATTTGGGCGAGCAGTACTTC. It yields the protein CASSWGGHLGEQYF.